The T cell receptor beta chain described here comes from a study of blood T cell repertoires in COVID-19 (TCRdb year 2020). About the study as a whole: Samples from collaborators originated in the United States, Italy and Spain and spanned both the acute and convalescent phases of COVID-19. The prospective study material was composed of cDNA or gDNA derived from T cells, B-cell-depleted T cells, or PBMCs. The dataset comprised deeply sampled blood TCRbeta repertoires from subjects exposed to, actively infected with, or recovered from COVID-19. The repertoires were released in a freely available public database meant as a resource for research on the immune response to SARS-CoV-2. The samples were drawn from two sources: the first 160 participants of the ongoing ImmuneRACE study, and 950 to 1,500 subjects contributed by 6 global collaborators. The sample metadata nearly always contained a de-identified subject ID, COVID-19 status, age in years and sex. Where available, HLA class I and class II types were taken from metadata supplied by the sample provider and were not determined by assay-based typing.

With respect to this clone: This receptor's antigen is unknown. No base quality information exists; no much larger clone differs at one position.

At one collaborating source in Seattle, patients were enrolled during active infection and were followed longitudinally through the course of disease. Collaborating institutions collected whole blood in K2EDTA tubes following their own protocols. Collaborator samples were shipped for TCRbeta analysis as frozen whole blood, isolated PBMCs, or DNA extracted from either sample type. TCRbeta CDR3 regions were amplified from genomic DNA using the immunoSEQ Assay, a bias-controlled multiplex PCR. Per the source publication's procedure: Within the assay, amplification of reference gene primers was used to estimate how many nucleated cells each sample contained. To quantify the absolute abundance of each unique TCRbeta CDR3 rearrangement, sequence reads were collapsed and filtered. For each sample, productive Simpson clonality was calculated as the square root of Simpson's diversity index over productive rearrangements. TCRdb retrieved this table from immuneACCESS and kept in-frame rearrangements only. Not all clones are present; in checked studies, unresolved V genes account for under half, and no reason is known for the remainder. V and J calls and clone size are given by that table; D and trimming were obtained from the DNA. The sample table contains fewer than 600,000 clones; only one count was recorded for 75% to 90% of them. The top ten hold approximately 0.9% of the sample.

From the cysteine up to the phenylalanine, the CDR3 has a length of 15 residues. Just the 45-base CDR3 DNA is kept, in frame starting at base 1. The germline V gene yields SGDLS for CDR1 and YYNGEE for CDR2. The junction shows trimming of 3 bases on V and 6 bases on J, and the gene matches do not reach 6 bases of it. Findings and caveats that apply to the study as a whole: The amount of clinical and demographic metadata varied by source and participant and was provided uncurated.

The sample comprised peripheral blood. The source is a man between 18 and 35 years old with COVID-19, enrolled during active disease. The receptor chain draws on TRBV9 and TRBJ2-3, with 11 junctional bases fitting TRBD1. The CDR3 region: CASSAGQGAPDTQYF. The DNA is as follows: TGTGCCAGCAGCGCCGGACAGGGGGCGCCGGATACGCAGTATTTT.